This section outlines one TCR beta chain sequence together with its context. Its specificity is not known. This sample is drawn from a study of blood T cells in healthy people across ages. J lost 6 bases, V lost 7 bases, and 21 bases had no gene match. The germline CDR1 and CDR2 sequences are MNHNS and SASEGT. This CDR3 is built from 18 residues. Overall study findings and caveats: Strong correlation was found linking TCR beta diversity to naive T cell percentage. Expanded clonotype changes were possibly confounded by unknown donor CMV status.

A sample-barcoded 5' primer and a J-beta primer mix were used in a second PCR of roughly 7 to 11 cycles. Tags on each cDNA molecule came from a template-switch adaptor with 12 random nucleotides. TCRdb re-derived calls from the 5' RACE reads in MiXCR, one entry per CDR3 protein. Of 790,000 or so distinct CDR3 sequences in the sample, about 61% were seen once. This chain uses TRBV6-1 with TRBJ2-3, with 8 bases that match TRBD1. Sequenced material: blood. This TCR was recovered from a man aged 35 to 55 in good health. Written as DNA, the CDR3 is TGTGCCAGCACTCCGGGGGAGGACAGGGCAGTGTGGAGCGATACGCAGTATTTT. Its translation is CASTPGEDRAVWSDTQYF.